Listed below are T cell receptor beta chains from one sample, sequenced in a study of beta chain features in type 1 diabetes. Produced via immunoSEQ multiplex PCR; TCRdb's table is partial and in-frame only. The repertoire holds approximately 260,000 clones, just over 20% seen once, with around 0.029% in the top ten. Sequencing was carried out using naive CD4+ T cells from blood. The receptors derive from a woman in her forties with type 1 diabetes. The CDR3 runs from the conserved cysteine through the conserved F or W. D genes are given only for firm matches. Clone sizes are given selectively: once, few, many, or a class where the clone is expanded.

TRBJ1-5 TRBD1 NA TRBV19 CASSGYRGPNQPQHF TGTGCCAGTAGTGGTTACAGGGGCCCGAATCAGCCCCAGCATTTT
TRBJ2-6 NA few TRBV18 CATSLLGAAGANVLTF TGTGCCACCTCTCTTCTGGGGGCGGCAGGGGCCAACGTCCTGACTTTC
TRBJ2-1 NA few TRBV7-9 CASSLGVRTDDNEQFF TGTGCCAGCAGCTTAGGGGTGAGGACAGATGACAATGAGCAGTTCTTC
TRBJ2-4 NA NA TRBV2 CASRVISWDIQYF TGTGCCAGCCGGGTCATCTCATGGGACATTCAGTACTTC
TRBJ2-7 TRBD1 NA TRBV18 CASSRLTGDLGEQYF TGTGCCAGCTCACGACTGACAGGGGATCTCGGCGAGCAGTACTTC
TRBJ2-6 NA NA TRBV15 CATSREYGNSGANVLTF TGTGCCACCAGCAGAGAGTACGGTAACTCTGGGGCCAACGTCCTGACTTTC
TRBJ1-1 NA few TRBV25-1 CASSESFTEAFF TGTGCCAGCAGTGAATCTTTCACTGAAGCTTTCTTT
TRBJ1-1 NA NA TRBV18 CASSTNAGEAFF TGTGCCAGCTCAACCAACGCCGGTGAAGCTTTCTTT
TRBJ1-2 TRBD1 few TRBV4-3 CASSRTDRGGGYTF TGCGCCAGCAGCCGGACGGACAGGGGAGGAGGCTACACCTTC
TRBJ1-5 NA NA TRBV7-2 CASSLVDYQPQHF TGTGCCAGCAGCTTAGTAGATTATCAGCCCCAGCATTTT
TRBJ2-3 TRBD2 NA TRBV4-3 CASSQGGSGRDTQYF TGCGCCAGCAGCCAAGGCGGTAGCGGGAGGGATACGCAGTATTTT
TRBJ2-5 NA few TRBV4-1 CASSHGQQETQYF TGCGCCAGCAGCCATGGACAGCAAGAGACCCAGTACTTC
TRBJ2-3 NA few TRBV4-3 CASSQDKRLTDTQYF TGCGCCAGCAGCCAAGATAAGAGGCTCACAGATACGCAGTATTTT
TRBJ2-5 NA few TRBV28 CASSRSKTQYF TGTGCCAGCAGCCGGTCGAAGACCCAGTACTTC
TRBJ2-6 NA NA TRBV6-1 CASSEARTFSGANVLTF TGTGCCAGCAGTGAAGCAAGGACTTTCTCTGGGGCCAACGTCCTGACTTTC
TRBJ1-5 NA NA TRBV5-6 CASSHRGGAEDQPQHF TGTGCCAGCAGCCACCGGGGCGGGGCGGAGGATCAGCCCCAGCATTTT
TRBJ1-1 NA few TRBV14 CASSQGEGAEAFF TGTGCCAGCAGCCAAGGAGAGGGCGCTGAAGCTTTCTTT
TRBJ1-2 NA NA TRBV9 CASSVGTENYGYTF TGTGCCAGCAGCGTAGGGACAGAGAACTATGGCTACACCTTC
TRBJ1-1 TRBD1 NA TRBV28 CASPRTGGMNTEAFF TGTGCCAGCCCCCGGACAGGGGGCATGAACACTGAAGCTTTCTTT
TRBJ1-2 NA NA TRBV2 CASSKRQVSNYGYTF TGTGCCAGCAGCAAGAGACAGGTCTCCAACTATGGCTACACCTTC
TRBJ2-2 NA NA TRBV7-2 CASSRQVNTGELFF TGTGCCAGCAGCCGACAGGTTAACACCGGGGAGCTGTTTTTT
TRBJ2-6 NA few TRBV6-5 CASSYDTGANVLTF TGTGCCAGCAGTTACGACACTGGGGCCAACGTCCTGACTTTC
TRBJ1-1 TRBD1 NA TRBV6-5 CASSSPTGRFGAFF TGTGCCAGCAGTTCTCCGACAGGGAGGTTTGGAGCTTTCTTT
TRBJ1-6 NA few TRBV15 CATSRLGGGDSPLHF TGTGCCACCAGCAGGTTGGGGGGAGGTGATTCACCCCTCCACTTT
TRBJ2-7 TRBD1 few TRBV5-1 CASSFTGENYEQYF TGCGCCAGCAGCTTCACAGGGGAAAACTACGAGCAGTACTTC
TRBJ1-5 TRBD1 NA TRBV5-6 CASSSTDRGFRSNQPQHF TGTGCCAGCAGCTCTACTGACAGGGGATTTCGGAGCAATCAGCCCCAGCATTTT
TRBJ1-1 NA NA TRBV7-8 CASSSPLKEAFF TGTGCCAGCAGCTCACCTCTAAAGGAAGCTTTCTTT
TRBJ2-1 TRBD1 few TRBV7-2 CASSRRQGSYNEQFF TGTGCCAGCAGCCGGAGACAGGGCTCCTACAATGAGCAGTTCTTC
TRBJ1-1 NA NA TRBV9 CASSPRQRNTEAFF TGTGCCAGCAGCCCTCGACAGAGGAACACTGAAGCTTTCTTT
TRBJ2-1 TRBD2 NA TRBV28 CASSSPSSGMYNEQFF TGTGCCAGCAGTTCCCCTTCGAGCGGGATGTACAATGAGCAGTTCTTC
TRBJ2-3 NA NA TRBV5-6 CASSLGAGLGDTQYF TGTGCCAGCAGCTTGGGAGCGGGTTTGGGAGATACGCAGTATTTT
TRBJ2-1 TRBD2 few TRBV7-2 CASRFSSGDEQFF TGTGCCAGCAGATTCTCTAGCGGGGATGAGCAGTTCTTC
TRBJ1-1 NA NA TRBV7-2 CASSLGGPEAFF TGTGCCAGCAGCTTAGGAGGGCCTGAAGCTTTCTTT
TRBJ1-1 NA NA TRBV7-3 CASSLGPGNTEAFF TGTGCCAGCAGCTTAGGGCCAGGGAACACTGAAGCTTTCTTT
TRBJ2-3 TRBD2 few TRBV30 CAWVGLAGGLTDTQYF TGTGCCTGGGTTGGACTAGCGGGAGGCCTCACAGATACGCAGTATTTT
TRBJ1-4 TRBD1 NA TRBV5-1 CASSLPGTDEKLFF TGCGCCAGCAGCTTACCCGGGACAGATGAAAAACTGTTTTTT
TRBJ2-5 TRBD1 few TRBV29-1 CSVTTGPGETQYF TGCAGCGTCACGACAGGGCCTGGGGAGACCCAGTACTTC
TRBJ2-5 TRBD1 NA TRBV7-9 CASSLGQPDGTQYF TGTGCCAGCAGCTTGGGACAGCCCGATGGGACCCAGTACTTC
TRBJ2-1 TRBD2 NA TRBV7-6 CASSFSGTYNEQFF TGTGCCAGCAGTTTCAGCGGGACCTACAATGAGCAGTTCTTC
TRBJ2-1 NA few TRBV25-1 CASSVTQAYNEQFF TGTGCCAGCAGTGTTACACAAGCCTACAATGAGCAGTTCTTC
TRBJ1-1 NA few TRBV27 CATGSGEDTEAFF TGTGCCACCGGGTCGGGGGAGGACACTGAAGCTTTCTTT
TRBJ1-1 NA NA TRBV28 CASQPGQNTEAFF TGTGCCAGCCAACCGGGACAGAACACTGAAGCTTTCTTT
TRBJ2-7 TRBD1 few TRBV30 CAWSEPGGSEQYF TGTGCCTGGAGTGAACCAGGGGGCAGCGAGCAGTACTTC
TRBJ2-7 TRBD1 NA TRBV7-9 CASRSTGGEQYF TGTGCCAGCAGGTCGACAGGGGGCGAGCAGTACTTC
TRBJ2-5 TRBD2 NA TRBV6-6 CASSYFRVAGEETQYF TGTGCCAGCAGTTACTTCCGGGTAGCGGGAGAAGAGACCCAGTACTTC
TRBJ2-3 NA NA TRBV20-1 CSAGAAGTQYF TGCAGTGCTGGAGCTGCGGGTACGCAGTATTTT
TRBJ2-2 NA NA TRBV2 CASSESPDTGELFF TGTGCCAGCAGTGAATCCCCTGACACCGGGGAGCTGTTTTTT
TRBJ2-7 NA NA TRBV5-1 CASSLPDSTYEQYF TGCGCCAGCAGCCTCCCCGACAGTACCTACGAGCAGTACTTC
TRBJ2-1 NA NA TRBV9 CASSVEGIGNEQFF TGTGCCAGCAGCGTAGAGGGGATTGGGAATGAGCAGTTCTTC
TRBJ1-5 TRBD1 NA TRBV18 CASSPGGGNQPQHF TGTGCCAGCTCCCCAGGGGGCGGCAATCAGCCCCAGCATTTT
TRBJ2-3 NA few TRBV6-6 CASEGRRRDTQYF TGTGCCAGCGAGGGCAGGCGAAGGGATACGCAGTATTTT
TRBJ1-4 NA few TRBV5-1 CASSLTGKDEKLFF TGCGCCAGCAGCTTGACGGGGAAAGATGAAAAACTGTTTTTT
TRBJ1-1 NA NA TRBV7-2 CASNTDSNTEAFF TGTGCCAGCAACACAGACAGCAACACTGAAGCTTTCTTT
TRBJ2-1 NA NA TRBV5-4 CASSSPLGNEQFF TGTGCCAGCAGCTCTCCTCTAGGCAATGAGCAGTTCTTC
TRBJ2-1 TRBD2 NA TRBV6-6 CASTASGRALANEQFF TGTGCCAGCACAGCTAGCGGGAGGGCCCTCGCGAATGAGCAGTTCTTC